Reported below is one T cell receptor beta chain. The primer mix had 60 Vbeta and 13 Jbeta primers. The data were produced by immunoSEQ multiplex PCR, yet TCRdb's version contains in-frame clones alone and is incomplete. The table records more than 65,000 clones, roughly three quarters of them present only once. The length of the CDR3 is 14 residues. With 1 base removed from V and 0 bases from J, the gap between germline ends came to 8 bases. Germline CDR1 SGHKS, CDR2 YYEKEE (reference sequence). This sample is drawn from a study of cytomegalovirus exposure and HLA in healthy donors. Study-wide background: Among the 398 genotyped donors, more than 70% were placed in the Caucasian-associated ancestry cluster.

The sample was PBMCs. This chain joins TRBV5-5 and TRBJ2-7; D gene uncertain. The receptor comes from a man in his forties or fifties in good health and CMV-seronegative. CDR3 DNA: TGTGCCAGCAGCTTGCCCCCTAGCTCCTACGAGCAGTACTTC. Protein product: CASSLPPSSYEQYF.